A single sample gave rise to the 9 T cell receptor beta chains below, sequenced in a study of regulatory T cells in long-lasting Graves disease. The time point here: newly diagnosed GD, antithyroid drugs for less than 3 months. TCR sequences were obtained from RNA taken from PBMCs. Assembly of TCR beta libraries relied on iRepertoire HTBI primers together with Arm-PCR of CDR3 regions. One entry per CDR3 protein, called by TCRdb with MiXCR from the multiplex PCR reads. Altogether 550,000 to 600,000 distinct CDR3 sequences are present, roughly a sixth being singletons, with the ten largest covering around 13%. The same data also contributed to another study, on T cells in Graves' hyperthyroidism and ophthalmopathy.

The sequenced sample was peripheral blood mononuclear cells (PBMCs), obtained at new diagnosis, from a patient treated with antithyroid drugs. Receptor source: a man aged 18 to 30 with Graves disease.

V and J are TRBV12-3 or TRBV12-4 and TRBJ2-1, with 11 bases aligning to TRBD2. The CDR3 has 16 amino acids. Losses at the gene ends were 5 bases for V and 2 bases for J; bases not matched to a gene: 5. The DNA of the CDR3 is TGTGCCAGCAGTCCACTAGCGGGAGCCCCCTACAATGAGCAGTTCTTC. Amino acid sequence: CASSPLAGAPYNEQFF.

The gene calls are TRBV6-9 and TRBJ2-5; TRBD2 matches at 7 bases. Germline V gene sequence: CDR1 MNHGY, CDR2 SVAAGI. The length of the CDR3 is 14 residues. V lost 3 bases to trimming and J lost 9 bases; unmatched junction nucleotides: 10. As DNA, the CDR3 is TGTGCCAGCAGTTACTCTAGCGGCCTGGGGGCCCAGTACTTC. This gives the protein CASSYSSGLGAQYF.

This clonotype was counted only a few times. V gene TRBV5-8 combines with J gene TRBJ2-7; D is possibly TRBD2 (5 bases). Germline V CDR1 and CDR2: SGHTS, YDEGEE. V gave up 5 bases and J gave up 0 bases, with 15 bases separating them. There are 15 residues in the CDR3. The CDR3 is CASSSSPESSYEQYF. The CDR3 DNA reads TGTGCCAGCAGTTCTAGCCCCGAAAGCTCCTACGAGCAGTACTTC. The whole variable domain, remainder taken from reference TRBV5-8 and TRBJ2-7, is EAGVTQSPTHLIKTRGQQATLRCSPISGHTSVYWYQQALGLGLQFLLWYDEGEERNRGNFPPRFSGRQFPNYSSELNVNALELEDSALYLCASSSSPESSYEQYFGPGTRLTVT.

This clonotype showed up many times. The rearrangement uses TRBV10-1 and TRBJ2-1, with 16 bases matching TRBD2. The CDR3 extends over 21 amino acids. Germline V gene lookup returns CDR1 WNHNN and CDR2 SYGVQD (reference sequence). V trimming: 3 bases; J trimming: 8 bases; junction bases outside the gene matches: 19. The DNA of the CDR3 is TGCGCCAGCAGTGACCATAGGGGACTAGCGGGAGGGCCACCTAAAGTGGATGAGCAGTTCTTC. Its translation is CASSDHRGLAGGPPKVDEQFF.

In this sample, this clonotype turned up many times. The chain links TRBV15 to TRBJ2-7; D is uncertain. The CDR3 spans 12 residues. Trimming removed 5 bases at V and 3 bases at J, with 8 bases between. Per the germline V gene, CDR1 is LNHNV and CDR2 is YYDKDF (reference sequence). In DNA form, the CDR3 reads TGTGCCACCAGCGAAAGAGGCTACGAGCAGTACTTC. Its translation: CATSERGYEQYF.

The chain has TRBV10-3 and TRBJ2-3, with 11 bases lining up with TRBD2. V lost 5 bases, J lost 5 bases, and 6 bases stayed unmatched. The CDR3 runs 15 residues. Germline values: CDR1 ENHRY, CDR2 SYGVKD. Written as DNA, the CDR3 is TGTGCCATCAGTCGGCTAGCGGGAGGTCTAGATACGCAGTATTTT. Translating gives CAISRLAGGLDTQYF.

With regard to this clonotype: Mismatch with germline at one junction end may stem from a read error. CDR3 sequence: CASSLEGSGAYNEQFF. The CDR3 nucleotides read TGTGCCAGCAGCTTAGAGGGCTCGGGGGCCTACAATGAGCAGTTCTTC. The chain carries TRBV5-1 and TRBJ2-1, with a possible D match to TRBD2 (6 bases). The CDR3 loop spans 16 amino acids. CDR1 is SGHRS, CDR2 YFSETQ, per germline.

This clonotype appeared a single time. The gene calls are TRBV7-3 and TRBJ2-6; D is uncertain. The V gene's germline CDR1 is SGHTA and CDR2 FQGTGA. V gave up 3 bases and J gave up 0 bases, with 9 bases separating them. The length of the CDR3 is 16 residues. This CDR3 is CASSLKPHSGANVLTF. In nucleotides, the CDR3 is TGTGCCAGCAGCTTGAAACCGCACTCTGGGGCCAACGTCCTGACTTTC.

There are a few counts of this clonotype. This chain joins TRBV20-1 and TRBJ1-5; unclear D gene. With 2 bases removed from V and 0 bases from J, the gap between germline ends came to 11 bases. From germline, CDR1 is DFQATT and CDR2 SNEGSKA (reference sequence). CDR3 size: 15 residues. DNA for the CDR3: TGCAGTGCTAGACTACCGCAGTATAGCAATCAGCCCCAGCATTTT. It specifies CSARLPQYSNQPQHF.